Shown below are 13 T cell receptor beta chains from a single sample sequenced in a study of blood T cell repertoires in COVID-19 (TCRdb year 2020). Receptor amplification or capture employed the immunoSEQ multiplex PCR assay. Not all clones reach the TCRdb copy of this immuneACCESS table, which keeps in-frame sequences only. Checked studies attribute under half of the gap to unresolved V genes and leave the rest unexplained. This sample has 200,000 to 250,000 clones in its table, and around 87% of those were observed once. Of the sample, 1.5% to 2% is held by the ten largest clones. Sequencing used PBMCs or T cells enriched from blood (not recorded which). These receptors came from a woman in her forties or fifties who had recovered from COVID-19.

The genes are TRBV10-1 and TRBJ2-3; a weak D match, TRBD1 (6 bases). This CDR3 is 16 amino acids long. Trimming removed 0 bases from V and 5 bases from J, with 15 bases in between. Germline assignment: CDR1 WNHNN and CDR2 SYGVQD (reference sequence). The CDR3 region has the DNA TGCGCCAGCAGTGAGTCTGCAGGGGCTGTAGAAGATACGCAGTATTTT. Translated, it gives CASSESAGAVEDTQYF.

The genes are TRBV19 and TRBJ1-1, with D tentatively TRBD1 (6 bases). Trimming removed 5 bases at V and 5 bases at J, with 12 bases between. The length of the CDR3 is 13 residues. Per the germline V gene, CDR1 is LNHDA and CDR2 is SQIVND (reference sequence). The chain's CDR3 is CASSQGQPTEAFF. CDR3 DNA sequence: TGTGCCAGTAGTCAAGGACAGCCGACTGAAGCTTTCTTT.

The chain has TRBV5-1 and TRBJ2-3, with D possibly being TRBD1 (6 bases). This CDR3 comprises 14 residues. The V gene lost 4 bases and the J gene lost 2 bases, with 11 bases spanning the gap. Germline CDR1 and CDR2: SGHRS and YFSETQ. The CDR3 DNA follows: TGCGCCAGCAGCGTAGGACAGCTCACAGATACGCAGTATTTT. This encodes CASSVGQLTDTQYF.

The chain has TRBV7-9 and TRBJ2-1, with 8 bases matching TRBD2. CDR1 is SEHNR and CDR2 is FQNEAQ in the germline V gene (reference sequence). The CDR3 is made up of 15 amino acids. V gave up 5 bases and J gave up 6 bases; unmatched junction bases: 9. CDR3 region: CASSPRPGTSNEQFF. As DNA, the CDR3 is TGTGCCAGCAGCCCCCGTCCCGGGACTAGCAATGAGCAGTTCTTC.

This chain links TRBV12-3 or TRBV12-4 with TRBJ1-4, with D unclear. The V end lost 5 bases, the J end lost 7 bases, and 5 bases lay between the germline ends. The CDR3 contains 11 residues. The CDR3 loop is CASSRGEKLFF. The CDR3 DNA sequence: TGTGCCAGCAGTCGGGGTGAAAAACTGTTTTTT.

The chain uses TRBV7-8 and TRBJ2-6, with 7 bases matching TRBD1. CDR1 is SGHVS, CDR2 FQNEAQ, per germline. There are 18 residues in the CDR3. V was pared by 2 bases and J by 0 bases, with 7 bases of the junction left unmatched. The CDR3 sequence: CASSLPRTGLSGANVLTF. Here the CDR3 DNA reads TGTGCCAGCAGCTTACCCCGGACAGGTCTCTCTGGGGCCAACGTCCTGACTTTC.

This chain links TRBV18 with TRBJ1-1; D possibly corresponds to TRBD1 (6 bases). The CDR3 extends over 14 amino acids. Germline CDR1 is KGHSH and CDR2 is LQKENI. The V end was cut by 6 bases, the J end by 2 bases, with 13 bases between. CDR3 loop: CASSTSDSNTEAFF. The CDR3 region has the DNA TGTGCCAGCTCGACCTCGGACAGTAACACTGAAGCTTTCTTT.

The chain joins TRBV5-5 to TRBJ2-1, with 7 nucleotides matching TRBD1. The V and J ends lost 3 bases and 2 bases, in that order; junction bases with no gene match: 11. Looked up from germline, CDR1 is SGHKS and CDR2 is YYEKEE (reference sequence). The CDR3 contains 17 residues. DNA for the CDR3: TGTGCCAGCAGCTCCAAATCAACAGGGGTTACCTACAATGAGCAGTTCTTC. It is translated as CASSSKSTGVTYNEQFF.

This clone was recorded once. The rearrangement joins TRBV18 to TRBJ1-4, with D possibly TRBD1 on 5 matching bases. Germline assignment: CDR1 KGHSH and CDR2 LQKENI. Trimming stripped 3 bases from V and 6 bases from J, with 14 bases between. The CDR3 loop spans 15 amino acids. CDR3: CASSPFQGGDEKLFF. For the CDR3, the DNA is TGTGCCAGCTCACCCTTTCAGGGAGGTGATGAAAAACTGTTTTTT.

The CDR3 bases are TGTGCCAGCAGTTACTCGTCGGGACATTCCTACGAGCAGTACTTC. Translation: CASSYSSGHSYEQYF. This chain joins TRBV6-5 and TRBJ2-7; a weak D match, TRBD1 (6 bases). Trimming cost V 0 bases and J 1 base, with 10 bases left between them. Germline CDR1 is MNHEY and CDR2 is SVGAGI. The CDR3 length is 15 residues.

CDR3 region: CASRPSGSTNEKLFF. In DNA form, the CDR3 reads TGCGCCAGCAGACCCTCAGGGTCAACTAATGAAAAACTGTTTTTT. The rearrangement links TRBV5-1 to TRBJ1-4; TRBD1 is a possible D gene (5 bases). Germline CDR1 is SGHRS and CDR2 is YFSETQ. Trimming took off 5 bases at V and 0 bases at J, with 11 bases between the two ends. CDR3 length equals 15 residues.

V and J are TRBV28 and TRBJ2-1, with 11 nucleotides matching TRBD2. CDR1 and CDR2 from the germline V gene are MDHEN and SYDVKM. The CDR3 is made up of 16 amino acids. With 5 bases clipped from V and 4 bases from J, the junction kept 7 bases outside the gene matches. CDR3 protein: CASSETGLAAYNEQFF. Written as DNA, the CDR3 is TGTGCCAGCAGTGAAACGGGACTAGCGGCATACAATGAGCAGTTCTTC.

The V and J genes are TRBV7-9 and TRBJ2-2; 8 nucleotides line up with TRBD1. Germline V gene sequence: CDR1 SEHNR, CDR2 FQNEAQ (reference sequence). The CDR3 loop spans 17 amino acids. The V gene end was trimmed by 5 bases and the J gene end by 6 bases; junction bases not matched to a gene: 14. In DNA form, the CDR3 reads TGTGCCAGCAGCCGAGATGTCCGGACAGGGCAGTCCGGGGAGCTGTTTTTT. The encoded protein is CASSRDVRTGQSGELFF.